Listed below are T cell receptor beta chains from one sample, sequenced in a study of blood T cell repertoires in COVID-19. Only in-frame clones appear in the TCRdb table, and some are missing; sequencing was by immunoSEQ multiplex PCR. The sample consists of 140,000 to 150,000 clones, 80% of them appearing once. The source material was peripheral blood. The receptor set was obtained from a man in his 70s who had recovered from COVID-19. The CDR3 runs from the conserved cysteine through the conserved F or W. D genes are given only for firm matches. A row's size may be missing; if present it is once, few, many or a size class.

d_gene	v_gene	abundance	j_gene	CDR3nt	CDR3aa
-	TRBV29-1	-	TRBJ1-3	TGCAGCGTTGAGGACAGTGGAAACACCATATATTTT	CSVEDSGNTIYF
-	TRBV2	-	TRBJ2-7	TGTGCCAGCAGCTCCGCGTTGTGGGGCGATTCCTACGAGCAGTACTTC	CASSSALWGDSYEQYF
TRBD1	TRBV25-1	-	TRBJ1-1	TGTGCCAGCAGTGCCCAGACAGGGTACACGGTAGCTTTCTTT	CASSAQTGYTVAFF
TRBD1	TRBV4-1	few	TRBJ2-7	TGCGCCAGCAGTCACCGGGACAGGGGGGTCTACGAGCAGTACTTC	CASSHRDRGVYEQYF
-	TRBV27	-	TRBJ1-1	TGTGCCAGCAGCGCCAGCACAGGGCTGAACACTGAAGCTTTCTTT	CASSASTGLNTEAFF
-	TRBV6-2/TRBV6-3	-	TRBJ2-7	TGTGCCAGCAGTCCGACCCGGACAGCGTTTAGGGAGCAGTACTTC	CASSPTRTAFREQYF
-	TRBV7-2	-	TRBJ1-5	TGTGCCAGCAGCTTGGGGGGAGGTGGGCCCCAGCATTTT	CASSLGGGGPQHF
-	TRBV9	once	TRBJ2-7	TGTGCCAGCAGCGTAGGGGATAGCGGTTCCTACGAGCAGTACTTC	CASSVGDSGSYEQYF
-	TRBV30	-	TRBJ2-3	TGTGCCTGGAGACTCTCAGGTCCAGATACGCAGTATTTT	CAWRLSGPDTQYF
-	TRBV7-9	-	TRBJ1-6	TGTGCCAGCAGCTTATCAGCGAATAATTCACCCCTCCACTTT	CASSLSANNSPLHF
-	TRBV11-2	-	TRBJ2-5	TGTGCCAGCCGGAGTACGGGAGAGACCCAGTACTTC	CASRSTGETQYF
-	TRBV5-4	once	TRBJ1-2	TGTGCCAGCAGCGGGGGGACGGGAAACTATGGCTACACCTTC	CASSGGTGNYGYTF
-	TRBV27	-	TRBJ1-2	TGTGCCAGCAGTTTAGACGGGGTAGGCTACACCTTC	CASSLDGVGYTF
TRBD2	TRBV3-1/TRBV3-2	-	TRBJ2-3	TGTGCCAGCAGCCTACAGACTAGCACGGGCACAGATACGCAGTATTTT	CASSLQTSTGTDTQYF
-	TRBV7-9	-	TRBJ1-2	TGTGCCAGCAGCTTAACTTTTCCCCAGGGTGGTGGCTACACCTTC	CASSLTFPQGGGYTF
TRBD1	TRBV9	-	TRBJ2-7	TGTGCCAGCAGTCAAACGCCGGGACAGGGCACCTACGAGCAGTACTTC	CASSQTPGQGTYEQYF
TRBD1	TRBV19	-	TRBJ2-5	TGTGCCAGTAGTACCGACAGGGGGGGACGAGAGACCCAGTACTTC	CASSTDRGGRETQYF
-	TRBV2	-	TRBJ1-5	TGTGCCAGCAGTCGAGGGGAGGCCAGGAATCAGCCCCAGCATTTT	CASSRGEARNQPQHF
TRBD2	TRBV7-6	-	TRBJ2-3	TGTGCCAGCAGCTTAAATCCGGGACTAAGCACAGATACGCAGTATTTT	CASSLNPGLSTDTQYF
TRBD2	TRBV6-2/TRBV6-3	few	TRBJ2-7	TGTGCCAGCAGCCCGGGACTAGCGGGACCCCGGGACGAGCAGTACTTC	CASSPGLAGPRDEQYF
-	TRBV12-3/TRBV12-4	-	TRBJ2-2	TGTGCCAGCAGTAGACTAGACACCGGGGAGCTGTTTTTT	CASSRLDTGELFF
-	TRBV12-3/TRBV12-4	-	TRBJ1-2	TGTGCCAGCGGGGAGCCCCTAGGCTATGGCTACACCTTC	CASGEPLGYGYTF
-	TRBV16	many	TRBJ1-6	TGTGCCAGCAGCCAGGGACAAGCTAATTCACCCCTCCACTTT	CASSQGQANSPLHF
-	TRBV5-1	-	TRBJ1-5	TGCGCCAGCAGCTTGGGGCCTACGGTAGCCAGCAATCAGCCCCAGCATTTT	CASSLGPTVASNQPQHF
-	TRBV7-9	-	TRBJ1-1	TGTGCCAGCAGCTTAGCCCGGGGAAGGTCGGGCACTGAAGCTTTCTTT	CASSLARGRSGTEAFF
-	TRBV27	-	TRBJ2-7	TGTGCCAGCACTTCCGGGGCCTACGAGCAGTACTTC	CASTSGAYEQYF
-	TRBV5-1	-	TRBJ1-6	TGCGCCAGCAGCTTGGCGCAGGAGGCTTCACCCCTCCACTTT	CASSLAQEASPLHF
TRBD2	TRBV20-1	-	TRBJ2-7	TGCAGTGCTAGTTCGAGCGGGATATTCAAGCAGTACTTC	CSASSSGIFKQYF
-	TRBV5-1	-	TRBJ2-2	TGCGCCAGCAGCCGGGAGGGACAGGGAAACACCGGGGAGCTGTTTTTT	CASSREGQGNTGELFF
TRBD2	TRBV3-1/TRBV3-2	-	TRBJ2-2	TGTGCCAGCAGCCACGGACTAGCGGGAGCCGGGGAGCTGTTTTTT	CASSHGLAGAGELFF
-	TRBV5-8	-	TRBJ1-1	TGTGCCAGCAGCTCGGGCAGGGGCTCCTTAGGGGAGAACACTGAAGCTTTCTTT	CASSSGRGSLGENTEAFF
TRBD1	TRBV3-1/TRBV3-2	once	TRBJ2-5	TGTGCCAGCAGCCCCCGACAGGGGAGATCAGAGACCCAGTACTTC	CASSPRQGRSETQYF
TRBD2	TRBV7-2	-	TRBJ2-1	TGTGCCTCCAGCGGGACCACAACCTACAATGAGCAGTTCTTC	CASSGTTTYNEQFF
-	TRBV5-6	-	TRBJ2-7	TGTGCCAGCAGCTCAACCCGACTAGGTCACGAGCAGTACTTC	CASSSTRLGHEQYF
-	TRBV18	-	TRBJ2-7	TGTGCCAGCTCACTAAAGTCAGGGTGGGACGAGCAGTACTTC	CASSLKSGWDEQYF
-	TRBV2	-	TRBJ1-2	TGTGCCAGCAGTGACACCCGTGGGGGGGACGGCTACACCTTC	CASSDTRGGDGYTF
-	TRBV30	medium-sized	TRBJ1-4	TGTGCCTGGAGTATCCTTCGGGAAAAACTGTTTTTT	CAWSILREKLFF
TRBD2	TRBV30	-	TRBJ2-3	TGTGCCTGGAGTGTAATGAGGGGGACTAGCGGGATCACAGATACGCAGTATTTT	CAWSVMRGTSGITDTQYF
TRBD1	TRBV10-3	-	TRBJ1-2	TGTGCCATCAACCCGACAGGGCAAGATGGCTACACCTTC	CAINPTGQDGYTF
-	TRBV5-1	few	TRBJ2-7	TGCGCCAGCAGCTTGGAACAGGGAAAAGGGTACGAGCAGTACTTC	CASSLEQGKGYEQYF
TRBD1	TRBV5-1	-	TRBJ2-2	TGCGCCAGCAGCTTGTCGACAGGGGGCTTGGGGGAGCTGTTTTTT	CASSLSTGGLGELFF
-	TRBV6-2/TRBV6-3	-	TRBJ2-2	TGTGCCAGCAGTTACCCGGACAGTCCGAACACCGGGGAGCTGTTTTTT	CASSYPDSPNTGELFF
-	TRBV12-5	-	TRBJ1-2	TGTGCTAGTGGTAGTACAGGTAGGGGGAACTATGGCTACACCTTC	CASGSTGRGNYGYTF
TRBD1	TRBV2	-	TRBJ1-5	TGTGCCAGCAGTGAAGCATCCGGGACAGAGGGGTACCAGCCCCAGCATTTT	CASSEASGTEGYQPQHF
TRBD2	TRBV20-1	few	TRBJ2-1	TGCAGTGCTAGTCCGGGACTAGCGGGAGGGTACTACAATGAGCAGTTCTTC	CSASPGLAGGYYNEQFF
TRBD2	TRBV27	-	TRBJ2-1	TGTGCCAGCAGTTTCGGGGTCATAGCGGGAAGCTCCTACAATGAGCAGTTCTTC	CASSFGVIAGSSYNEQFF
TRBD1	TRBV5-1	-	TRBJ2-7	TGCGCCAGCCTCGGGACAGTAACCTACGAGCAGTACTTC	CASLGTVTYEQYF